One and the same sample provided the 20 T cell receptor beta chains below, sequenced in a study of cytomegalovirus exposure and HLA in healthy donors. Researchers ran the PCR with 60 Vbeta and 13 Jbeta primers. Sequenced by immunoSEQ multiplex PCR; TCRdb stores in-frame clones only, minus some. The data hold about 130,000 clones, with roughly four fifths observed a single time. Material for sequencing was PBMCs. The receptor source for this set is a woman aged 45-60 years in good health and CMV-seropositive.

The rearrangement uses TRBV5-1 and TRBJ1-1; weak D call: TRBD1 (5 bases). Germline V gene data show CDR1 as SGHRS and CDR2 as YFSETQ. The length of the CDR3 is 14 residues. V was cut by 4 bases and J by 4 bases, with 14 bases left in between. CDR3 residues: CASSTQGRVTEAFF. The CDR3 DNA follows: TGCGCCAGCAGCACCCAGGGAAGGGTCACTGAAGCTTTCTTT.

J is TRBJ2-7 and V is TRBV6-5; D is perhaps TRBD2 (6 bases). CDR1 MNHEY and CDR2 SVGAGI come from the germline V gene. CDR3 size: 14 residues. Trimming shortened V by 6 bases and J by 4 bases, and 16 bases separated the two germline ends. The CDR3 reads CASSPAAGRYEQYF. The CDR3 DNA sequence: TGTGCCAGCAGCCCCGCGGCGGGACGTTACGAGCAGTACTTC.

This clone was seen only a few times. The rearrangement joins TRBV7-2 to TRBJ2-1, with 8 positions matching TRBD2. Germline loops: CDR1 SGHTA, CDR2 FQGNSA. V shed 5 bases and J 7 bases; nucleotides not matched to a gene: 10. CDR3 length: 15 amino acids. CDR3 DNA: TGTGCCAGCAGCCCGTCGGGGGGGCCTTATAATGAGCAGTTCTTC. The encoded protein is CASSPSGGPYNEQFF.

The CDR3 region is CASSSRGQFYGYTF. For the CDR3, the DNA is TGTGCCAGCAGCTCCAGAGGACAGTTCTATGGCTACACCTTC. The chain is built from TRBV9 and TRBJ1-2; possible D gene TRBD1, 6 bases. The CDR3 length is 14 residues. The V gene's germline CDR1 is SGDLS and CDR2 YYNGEE. V lost 4 bases to trimming and J lost 4 bases, with 14 bases between them.

This chain links TRBV2 with TRBJ2-2, with D possibly being TRBD1 (5 bases). The CDR3 sequence is 13 residues long. The V gene lost 3 bases and the J gene lost 4 bases, with 6 bases spanning the gap. CDR1 and CDR2 from the germline V gene are SNHLY and FYNNEI. The CDR3 sequence: CASSDRATGELFF. In DNA form, the CDR3 reads TGTGCCAGCAGTGACAGGGCCACCGGGGAGCTGTTTTTT.

The rearrangement uses TRBV4-1 and TRBJ1-2, with 9 bases identical to TRBD1. V lost 4 bases to trimming and J lost 4 bases; unmatched junction nucleotides: 10. This CDR3 region has 16 residues. The germline gives CDR1 MGHRA, CDR2 YSYEKL. The CDR3 DNA sequence: TGCGCCAGCAGCCCGGACAGGGGAATATCGACCTATGGCTACACCTTC. It specifies CASSPDRGISTYGYTF.

The chain carries TRBV6-4 and TRBJ2-1; 10 bases agree with TRBD2. CDR1 MRHNA and CDR2 SNTAGT come from the germline V gene. The CDR3 length is 15 residues. J gave up 7 bases and V 1 base, and 4 bases lay outside the gene matches. CDR3 coding DNA: TGTGCCAGCAGTGACTACCCTAGCGGGAGAAATGAGCAGTTCTTC. Translated: CASSDYPSGRNEQFF.

The chain employs TRBV13 and TRBJ2-7; no firm D call. Germline lookup yields CDR1 PRHDT and CDR2 FYEKMQ (reference sequence). The CDR3 has 13 amino acids. Between the trimmed V and J ends, which lost 0 bases and 3 bases, there was a span of 6 bases. Here the CDR3 reads CASSLGEDYEQYF. DNA for the CDR3: TGTGCCAGCAGCTTAGGAGAGGACTACGAGCAGTACTTC.

In DNA form, the CDR3 reads TGTGCCAGCAGCTTGGGACAGCCCGGAGTGTACTTC. This sequence encodes CASSLGQPGVYF. This chain joins TRBV7-9 and TRBJ2-7; 7 nucleotides line up with TRBD1. Germline CDR1 and CDR2: SEHNR and FQNEAQ (reference sequence). The ends lost 3 bases at V and 12 bases at J; junction bases unmatched: 8. This CDR3 spans 12 amino acids. The variable domain in full, completed from reference TRBV7-9 and TRBJ2-7, reads DTGVSQNPRHKITKRGQNVTFRCDPISEHNRLYWYRQTLGQGPEFLTYFQNEAQLEKSRLLSDRFSAERPKGSFSTLEIQRTEQGDSAMYLCASSLGQPGVYFGPGTRLTVT.

V is TRBV2 and J is TRBJ2-7, with D tentatively TRBD1 (6 bases). V lost 7 bases, J lost 4 bases, and 11 bases lay in between. Germline assignment: CDR1 SNHLY and CDR2 FYNNEI. This CDR3 is 12 amino acids long. CDR3 region: CASTTDRYEQYF. CDR3 coding DNA: TGTGCCAGCACCACTGACAGGTACGAGCAGTACTTC.

The rearrangement joins TRBV28 to TRBJ2-2; no clear D gene. Trimming removed 6 bases at V and 2 bases at J, with 7 bases between. This CDR3 is 13 amino acids long. CDR1 is MDHEN and CDR2 is SYDVKM in the germline V gene. The CDR3 loop is CASSLLNTGELFF. In nucleotides, the CDR3 is TGTGCCAGCAGCCTTCTTAACACCGGGGAGCTGTTTTTT.

V is TRBV27 and J is TRBJ2-5, with 8 bases identical to TRBD2. V shed 3 bases, J shed 6 bases, and the junction held 6 bases outside the gene matches. This CDR3 region has 14 residues. CDR1 is MNHEY, CDR2 SMNVEV, per germline (reference sequence). CDR3: CASSFAGGKKTQYF. The CDR3 region has the DNA TGTGCCAGCAGTTTCGCGGGGGGTAAGAAGACCCAGTACTTC.

The V gene is TRBV9, the J gene TRBJ2-5; 13 nucleotides align to TRBD2. There are 16 residues in the CDR3. From germline, CDR1 is SGDLS and CDR2 YYNGEE. The ends lost 4 bases at V and 1 base at J; junction bases unmatched: 4. This CDR3 is CASSSGLAGAQETQYF. The CDR3 nucleotides read TGTGCCAGCAGCTCCGGACTAGCGGGAGCCCAAGAGACCCAGTACTTC.

In nucleotides, the CDR3 is TGCGCCAGCAGCGGCGCGGGAGTAGGCTCCTACAATGAGCAGTTCTTC. This gives the protein CASSGAGVGSYNEQFF. V gene TRBV5-1 combines with J gene TRBJ2-1; 7 nucleotides align to TRBD2. Germline lookup yields CDR1 SGHRS and CDR2 YFSETQ. This CDR3 contains 16 residues. Trimming cost V 4 bases and J 0 bases; bases outside gene matches: 7.

The CDR3: CASSLSGQGNTEAFF. CDR3 DNA: TGTGCCAGCAGTTTATCAGGACAGGGGAACACTGAAGCTTTCTTT. The chain is built from TRBV28 and TRBJ1-1; 8 bases align to TRBD1. Looked up from germline, CDR1 is MDHEN and CDR2 is SYDVKM. This CDR3 spans 15 amino acids. V lost 1 base, J lost 1 base, and 2 bases stayed unmatched.

This clone was counted only a few times. The J gene is TRBJ2-1, the V gene TRBV18; weak D call: TRBD2 (5 bases). V dropped 4 bases and J dropped 0 bases, with 19 bases sitting between them. The germline gives CDR1 KGHSH, CDR2 LQKENI. CDR3 length equals 18 residues. The CDR3 sequence: CASSLYPPGTSSYNEQFF. The CDR3 coding sequence is TGTGCCAGCTCACTCTATCCTCCGGGAACTAGCTCCTACAATGAGCAGTTCTTC. The variable domain in full, completed from reference TRBV18 and TRBJ2-1, reads NAGVMQNPRHLVRRRGQEARLRCSPMKGHSHVYWYRQLPEEGLKFMVYLQKENIIDESGMPKERFSAEFPKEGPSILRIQQVVRGDSAAYFCASSLYPPGTSSYNEQFFGPGTRLTVL.

The chain links TRBV6-5 to TRBJ2-1; 7 positions match TRBD2. This CDR3 is built from 13 residues. The V segment lost 8 bases and the J segment 2 bases; nucleotides outside the gene matches: 3. In germline, CDR1 is MNHEY, CDR2 SVGAGI. This CDR3 reads CASGREAYNEQFF. The CDR3 DNA reads as TGTGCCAGCGGCCGGGAGGCCTACAATGAGCAGTTCTTC.

With respect to this clone: In the same sample, other DNA sequences code for this CDR3. The chain carries TRBV7-8 and TRBJ2-1, with TRBD2 matching 11 bases. CDR1 and CDR2 from the germline V gene are SGHVS and FQNEAQ. The CDR3 consists of 15 residues. With V trimmed by 5 bases and J by 3 bases, 3 bases remained unmatched. CDR3 DNA sequence: TGTGCCAGCAGCGGTCTAGCGGGAGGCTACAATGAGCAGTTCTTC. Residues: CASSGLAGGYNEQFF.

The chain employs TRBV2 and TRBJ1-3; tentatively, D is TRBD1 (5 bases). Germline V gene sequence: CDR1 SNHLY, CDR2 FYNNEI. Trimming left V 0 bases short and J 8 bases short, with 11 bases between. There are 14 residues in the CDR3. CDR3 nucleotide sequence: TGTGCCAGCAGTGAAGCTAGCCCGGGGGACACCATATATTTT. Amino acid sequence: CASSEASPGDTIYF.

The chain is built from TRBV5-1 and TRBJ2-1; 11 bases agree with TRBD2. V shed 5 bases, J shed 0 bases, and the junction held 7 bases outside the gene matches. Germline CDR1 is SGHRS and CDR2 is YFSETQ. CDR3 length equals 17 residues. The CDR3 reads CASRPALAGDSYNEQFF. The CDR3 DNA sequence: TGCGCCAGCAGGCCTGCACTAGCGGGAGACTCCTACAATGAGCAGTTCTTC.